This T cell receptor beta chain was obtained from a study of T cells in Graves' hyperthyroidism and ophthalmopathy. Amplification of TCR beta CDR3 regions used RNA as the template. A set of HTBI primers served as the primers for a first-round RT-PCR of the TCR CDR3. TCRdb re-derived calls from the multiplex PCR reads in MiXCR, one entry per CDR3 protein. This repertoire shows a few hundred thousand distinct CDR3 sequences, roughly an eighth found once; its top ten account for 34%. Clinical symptoms, serum thyroxine and TRAb, thyroid ultrasound and orbital computed tomography were used for the diagnoses. A note on this clonotype: Its antigen remains unknown.

The study's findings and limits: Stable hyperthyroidism was separated from ophthalmopathy by a model based on 13 V-J features.

V lost 9 bases to trimming and J lost 2 bases, with 11 bases between them. CDR1 and CDR2 (germline): SGHVS, FQNEAQ. CDR3 length: 13 amino acids. The chain links TRBV7-8 to TRBJ1-3; unclear D gene. Sequencing input: blood. The TCR comes from a woman aged 35 to 49 with Graves' ophthalmopathy. The CDR3 region is CASCIGPGNTIYF. In DNA form, the CDR3 reads TGTGCCAGTTGTATCGGGCCTGGAAACACCATATATTTT.